This T cell receptor (beta chain) was identified during a study of blood T cell repertoires in COVID-19. Turning to the study itself: The United States, Italy and Spain supplied acute and convalescent COVID-19 samples. The cDNA or gDNA used as material had been derived from T cells, B-cell-depleted T cells, or PBMCs.

CDR1 is SGHKS, CDR2 YYEKEE, per germline (reference sequence). The CDR3 length is 15 residues. Deletions cut 4 bases from V and 2 bases from J, with 15 bases between. Original analysis: Quantification of nucleated cells was approximated via reference gene primer amplification. Here immunoSEQ multiplex PCR was the method, and the copy in TCRdb shows in-frame clones only, minus some. V and J calls and clone size follow that table, whereas D and trimming were derived from the DNA. In the table there are approximately 140,000 clones, roughly 90% of which are singletons. The receptor's source is a human donor in a cohort sampled during active COVID-19. Sequenced sample: peripheral blood. The chain carries TRBV5-5 and TRBJ2-5; weak D call: TRBD2 (5 bases). The CDR3 reads CASSQNTRAQETQYF. CDR3 DNA: TGTGCCAGCAGCCAAAATACTAGGGCTCAAGAGACCCAGTACTTC.